Listed below are T cell receptor beta chains from one sample, sequenced in a study of blood T cell repertoires in COVID-19. This table comes from immunoSEQ multiplex PCR, and its TCRdb copy is limited to in-frame clones, with some not included. The data contain 400,000 or so clones, about 88% of them singletons. Specimen: peripheral blood. These receptor sequences come from a human donor in a cohort sampled during active COVID-19. The CDR3 runs from the conserved cysteine through the conserved F or W. D genes are given only for firm matches. Not all rows give a size; the values are once, few, many and, for expanded clones, a class.

CDR3 protein: CASSSGRRDEQFF
CDR3 DNA: TGTGCCAGCAGTTCCGGGAGACGGGATGAGCAGTTCTTC
V gene: TRBV11-1
J gene: TRBJ2-1
clone size: NA
D gene: NA

CDR3 protein: CASSALVGGSTDTQYF
CDR3 DNA: TGTGCCAGCAGCGCCCTTGTGGGAGGGAGCACAGATACGCAGTATTTT
V gene: TRBV9
J gene: TRBJ2-3
clone size: NA
D gene: TRBD2

CDR3 protein: CASSIWGQGSPDTQYF
CDR3 DNA: TGTGCCAGTAGTATATGGGGACAGGGTAGCCCAGATACGCAGTATTTT
V gene: TRBV19
J gene: TRBJ2-3
clone size: once
D gene: TRBD1

CDR3 protein: CASSLGGVFSEQYF
CDR3 DNA: TGTGCCAGCAGCTTGGGGGGGGTATTCTCCGAGCAGTACTTC
V gene: TRBV5-8
J gene: TRBJ2-7
clone size: NA
D gene: NA

CDR3 protein: CASSAQDRAGYGYTF
CDR3 DNA: TGTGCCAGCAGTGCACAAGACAGGGCGGGCTATGGCTACACCTTC
V gene: TRBV2
J gene: TRBJ1-2
clone size: NA
D gene: TRBD1

CDR3 protein: CASSTRVGATEAFF
CDR3 DNA: TGTGCCAGCAGTACCAGGGTCGGAGCCACTGAAGCTTTCTTT
V gene: TRBV6-5
J gene: TRBJ1-1
clone size: NA
D gene: NA

CDR3 protein: CALEDREVVTGELFF
CDR3 DNA: TGTGCCTTGGAGGACAGGGAGGTTGTAACCGGGGAGCTGTTTTTT
V gene: TRBV30
J gene: TRBJ2-2
clone size: NA
D gene: TRBD1

CDR3 protein: CASSLVSGVGYTF
CDR3 DNA: TGCGCCAGCAGCTTGGTATCGGGGGTTGGCTACACCTTC
V gene: TRBV5-1
J gene: TRBJ1-2
clone size: NA
D gene: NA

CDR3 protein: CASSQDASGYTF
CDR3 DNA: TGCGCCAGCAGCCAAGATGCCAGTGGCTACACCTTC
V gene: TRBV4-1
J gene: TRBJ1-2
clone size: NA
D gene: NA

CDR3 protein: CASSEAWWTGINEKLFF
CDR3 DNA: TGTGCCAGCAGTGAAGCATGGTGGACAGGGATAAATGAAAAACTGTTTTTT
V gene: TRBV6-1
J gene: TRBJ1-4
clone size: NA
D gene: TRBD1

CDR3 protein: CASSQDISGRSSYNEQFF
CDR3 DNA: TGTGCCAGCAGCCAAGATATTAGCGGGAGGTCCTCCTACAATGAGCAGTTCTTC
V gene: TRBV4-2
J gene: TRBJ2-1
clone size: NA
D gene: TRBD2

CDR3 protein: CASSREAGGEKLFF
CDR3 DNA: TGTGCCAGCAGCCGAGAGGCGGGGGGAGAAAAACTGTTTTTT
V gene: TRBV11-2
J gene: TRBJ1-4
clone size: NA
D gene: NA

CDR3 protein: CASRGGLHTDTQYF
CDR3 DNA: TGTGCCAGCCGGGGGGGCCTTCATACAGATACGCAGTATTTT
V gene: TRBV9
J gene: TRBJ2-3
clone size: NA
D gene: TRBD2

CDR3 protein: CAISKSANTGELFF
CDR3 DNA: TGTGCCATCAGTAAATCCGCGAACACCGGGGAGCTGTTTTTT
V gene: TRBV10-3
J gene: TRBJ2-2
clone size: NA
D gene: NA

CDR3 protein: CASNLAGNYEQYF
CDR3 DNA: TGCGCCAGCAATCTAGCGGGGAACTACGAGCAGTACTTC
V gene: TRBV10-2
J gene: TRBJ2-7
clone size: NA
D gene: TRBD2

CDR3 protein: CASSTLSRTGETQYF
CDR3 DNA: TGTGCCAGCAGTACTCTCAGTCGGACGGGGGAGACCCAGTACTTC
V gene: TRBV27
J gene: TRBJ2-5
clone size: NA
D gene: NA

CDR3 protein: CASSLNLGSSYNEQFF
CDR3 DNA: TGTGCCAGCAGTTTGAACTTGGGGAGCTCCTACAATGAGCAGTTCTTC
V gene: TRBV7-6
J gene: TRBJ2-1
clone size: many
D gene: NA

CDR3 protein: CASSLASRETQYF
CDR3 DNA: TGTGCCAGCAGCTTGGCTTCGCGGGAGACCCAGTACTTC
V gene: TRBV5-6
J gene: TRBJ2-5
clone size: NA
D gene: NA